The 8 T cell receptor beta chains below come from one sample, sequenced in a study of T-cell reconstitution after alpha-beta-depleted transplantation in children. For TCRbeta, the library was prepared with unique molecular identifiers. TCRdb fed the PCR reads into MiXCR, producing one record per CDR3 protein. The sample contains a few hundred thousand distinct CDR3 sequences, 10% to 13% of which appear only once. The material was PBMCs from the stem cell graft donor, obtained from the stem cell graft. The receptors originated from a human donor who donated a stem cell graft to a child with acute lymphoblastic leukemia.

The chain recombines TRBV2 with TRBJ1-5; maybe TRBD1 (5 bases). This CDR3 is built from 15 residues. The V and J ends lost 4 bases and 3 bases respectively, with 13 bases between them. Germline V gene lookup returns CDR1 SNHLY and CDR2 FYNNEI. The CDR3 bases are TGTGCCAGCAGTGTGGGGGAGAGTAACAATCAGCCCCAGCATTTT. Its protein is CASSVGESNNQPQHF. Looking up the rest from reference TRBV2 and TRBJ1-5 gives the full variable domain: EPEVTQTPSHQVTQMGQEVILRCVPISNHLYFYWYRQILGQKVEFLVSFYNNEISEKSEIFDDQFSVERPDGSNFTLKIRSTKLEDSAMYFCASSVGESNNQPQHFGDGTRLSIL.

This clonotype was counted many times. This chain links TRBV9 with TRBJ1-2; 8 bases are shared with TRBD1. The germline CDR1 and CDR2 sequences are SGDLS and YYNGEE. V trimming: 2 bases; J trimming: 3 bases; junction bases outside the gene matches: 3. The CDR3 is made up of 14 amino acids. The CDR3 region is CASSVDREDYGYTF. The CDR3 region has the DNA TGTGCCAGCAGCGTGGACAGGGAAGACTATGGCTACACCTTC.

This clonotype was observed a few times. DNA of the CDR3: TGTGCCAGCAGTTTCATAAGGGGGAAGGCCGGGGAGCTGTTTTTT. It is translated as CASSFIRGKAGELFF. This chain connects TRBV12-3 or TRBV12-4 to TRBJ2-2; the D gene is possibly TRBD1 (6 bases). The CDR3 contains 15 residues. The V end was cut by 3 bases, the J end by 6 bases, with 14 bases between.

The CDR3 sequence is CAISESRALNTEAFF. For the CDR3, the DNA is TGTGCCATCAGTGAGTCTAGGGCCCTGAACACTGAAGCTTTCTTT. This chain connects TRBV10-3 to TRBJ1-1; D gene unclear. Germline V gives CDR1 ENHRY, CDR2 SYGVKD. The CDR3 runs to 15 residues. The germline V and J ends were trimmed by 0 bases and 0 bases, with 8 bases remaining between them.

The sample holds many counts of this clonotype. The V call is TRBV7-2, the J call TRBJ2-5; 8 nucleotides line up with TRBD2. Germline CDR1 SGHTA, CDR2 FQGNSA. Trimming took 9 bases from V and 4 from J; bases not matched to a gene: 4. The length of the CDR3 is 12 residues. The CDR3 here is CASRAGGETQYF. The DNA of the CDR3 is TGTGCCAGTAGGGCGGGAGGAGAGACCCAGTACTTC. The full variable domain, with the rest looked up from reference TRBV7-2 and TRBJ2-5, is GAGVSQSPSNKVTEKGKDVELRCDPISGHTALYWYRQSLGQGLEFLIYFQGNSAPDKSGLPSDRFSAERTGGSVSTLTIQRTQQEDSAVYLCASRAGGETQYFGPGTRLLVL.

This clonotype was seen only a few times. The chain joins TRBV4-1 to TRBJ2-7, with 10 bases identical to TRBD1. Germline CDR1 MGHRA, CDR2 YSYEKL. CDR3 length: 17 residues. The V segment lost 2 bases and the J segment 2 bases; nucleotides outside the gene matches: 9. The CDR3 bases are TGCGCCAGCAGCCAAAGGGCTTCCGGGACAGGGGCCTACGAGCAGTACTTC. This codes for CASSQRASGTGAYEQYF.

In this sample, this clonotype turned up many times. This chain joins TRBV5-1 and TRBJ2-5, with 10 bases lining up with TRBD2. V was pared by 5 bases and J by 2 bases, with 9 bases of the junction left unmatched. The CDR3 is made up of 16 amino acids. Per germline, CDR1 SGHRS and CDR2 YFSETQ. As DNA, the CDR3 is TGCGCCAGCAGTAGAGAGGGACTAGCGCAGCAAGAGACCCAGTACTTC. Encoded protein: CASSREGLAQQETQYF.

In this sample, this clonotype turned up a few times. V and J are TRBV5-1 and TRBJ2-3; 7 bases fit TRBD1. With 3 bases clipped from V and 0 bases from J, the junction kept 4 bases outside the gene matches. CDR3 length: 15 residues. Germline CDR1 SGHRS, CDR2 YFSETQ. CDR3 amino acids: CASSYRGLSTDTQYF. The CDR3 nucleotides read TGCGCCAGCAGCTACAGGGGCCTTAGCACAGATACGCAGTATTTT. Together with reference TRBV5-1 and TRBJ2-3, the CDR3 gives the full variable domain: KAGVTQTPRYLIKTRGQQVTLSCSPISGHRSVSWYQQTPGQGLQFLFEYFSETQRNKGNFPGRFSGRQFSNSRSEMNVSTLELGDSALYLCASSYRGLSTDTQYFGPGTRLTVL.